The rows below give T cell receptor beta chains drawn from one sample of a study of shared clonotypes between healthy human individuals. Profiling relied on immunoSEQ multiplex PCR, and the TCRdb table lists in-frame clones only, not all of them. Of 2 million to 2.5 million clones listed, over 85% were seen once; the top ten hold 0.36%. Sequencing input: naive CD4+ T cells from PBMCs. These TCRs come from a man between 18 and 35 years old in good health. Some clones in this sample may be carry-over from other donors' samples. Both conserved end residues are part of each CDR3. A D gene is named only where the DNA matches it firmly. Not all rows give a size; the values are once, few, many and, for expanded clones, a class.

>.|.|TRBJ1-1|TRBV5-4
CASSLDQGGNTEAFF
TGTGCCAGCAGCTTGGATCAGGGAGGGAACACTGAAGCTTTCTTT
>.|.|TRBJ1-2|TRBV15
CATSRRDGFNYGYTF
TGTGCCACCAGCAGACGGGACGGGTTTAACTATGGCTACACCTTC
>.|once|TRBJ1-2|TRBV7-8
CASSLSSVGGYTF
TGTGCCAGCAGCTTATCCTCAGTGGGAGGCTACACCTTC
>TRBD2|.|TRBJ2-3|TRBV5-1
CASRPFPGGPEDTQYF
TGCGCCAGCAGGCCCTTCCCGGGAGGGCCGGAAGATACGCAATATTTT
>.|.|TRBJ2-5|TRBV5-1
CASSLGPGEQETQYF
TGCGCCAGCAGCTTGGGGCCAGGAGAGCAAGAGACCCAGTACTTC
>.|.|TRBJ2-7|TRBV6-6
CASSYGTTPGLEQYF
TGTGCCAGCAGTTACGGTACCACCCCAGGGCTCGAGCAGTACTTC
>.|.|TRBJ1-5|TRBV6-1
CATQYNLNQPQHF
TGTGCCACCCAGTACAACCTTAATCAGCCCCAGCATTTT
>.|.|TRBJ1-3|TRBV5-1
CASSPDGGSGNTIYF
TGCGCCAGCAGCCCCGACGGGGGCTCTGGAAACACCATATATTTT
>.|.|TRBJ1-5|TRBV7-9
CASSSPSGPDNQPQHF
TGTGCCAGCAGCTCCCCAAGCGGCCCCGATAATCAGCCCCAGCATTTT
>.|once|TRBJ1-1|TRBV27
CASSLFARGLNTEAFF
TGTGCCAGCAGTTTATTCGCTCGGGGCTTGAACACTGAAGCTTTCTTT
>.|.|TRBJ2-3|TRBV2
CAGSSTGLGTDTQYF
TGTGCCGGATCCTCGACGGGACTCGGGACAGATACGCAGTATTTT